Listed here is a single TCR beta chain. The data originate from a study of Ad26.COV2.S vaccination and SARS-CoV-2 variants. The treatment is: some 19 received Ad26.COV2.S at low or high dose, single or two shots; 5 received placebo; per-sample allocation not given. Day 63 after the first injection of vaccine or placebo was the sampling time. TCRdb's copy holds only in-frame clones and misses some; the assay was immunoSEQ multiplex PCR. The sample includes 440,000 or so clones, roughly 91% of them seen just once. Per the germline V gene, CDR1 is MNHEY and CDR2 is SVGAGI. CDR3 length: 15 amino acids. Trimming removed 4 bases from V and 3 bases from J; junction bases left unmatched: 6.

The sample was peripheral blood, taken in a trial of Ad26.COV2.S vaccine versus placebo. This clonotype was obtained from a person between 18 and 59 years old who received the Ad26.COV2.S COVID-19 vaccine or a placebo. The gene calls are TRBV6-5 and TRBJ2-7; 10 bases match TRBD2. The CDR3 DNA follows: TGTGCCAGCAGTTCTAGCGGGAGATACCACTACGAGCAGTACTTC. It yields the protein CASSSSGRYHYEQYF.